Reported below is one T cell receptor beta chain. The antigen is undetermined. This sample was taken from a study of CD8 T cells in Susac syndrome. Study results and limitations: TCR sequencing and HLA analysis covered a relatively small number of individuals.

This CDR3 comprises 14 residues. V shed 6 bases and J shed 1 base, with 13 bases lying between them. CDR1 MNHEY and CDR2 SVGEGT come from the germline V gene. The authors sequenced TCR beta from blood CD8+ and CD4+ T cells. It was negative isolation that provided the CD8+ and CD4+ T cells, whereas TEMRA cells were enriched by FACS. The RNA, about 0.5 to 1 ug, was put through reverse transcription using random hexamers. TCR beta CDR3 was amplified by immunoSEQ covering 54 Vbeta and 13 Jbeta. Using its own MiXCR run on the immunoSEQ multiplex PCR reads, TCRdb lists one record per CDR3 protein. Found here are more than 85,000 distinct CDR3 sequences, approximately 96% of them singletons; the top ten hold about 0.1%.

V and J are TRBV6-2 or TRBV6-3 and TRBJ2-7, with unresolved D. The clonotype was recovered from a human donor in good health. Sequencing used CD4+ T cells from PBMCs. CDR3 region: CASSQHGLSYEQYF. The CDR3 DNA sequence: TGTGCCAGCAGCCAACATGGGTTATCCTACGAGCAGTACTTC.